This TCR beta chain was identified during a study of patients and donors after allogeneic stem cell transplantation (TCRdb year 2020). The method was RT-PCR. Sequencing was carried out with a NextSeq 550. TCRdb itself trimmed the public reads at Q25 with fastp, ran MiXCR and retained productive beta chains. Rows with a matching CDR3 protein are joined into one entry that keeps the most common DNA and genes. Counted in this sample were about 410,000 distinct CDR3 sequences; roughly 17% of them appeared once. The ten largest clones add up to around 6.8% of the sample. This clonotype was observed a few times. Its antigen remains undetermined. Within one base of it there is no much larger clone, and no base qualities were kept. From its cysteine to its phenylalanine, the CDR3 spans 13 amino acids. The DNA shown is the 39-base CDR3, in frame from base 1. At the junction V is shortened by 2 bases and J by 3 bases, with 8 bases in between. Taken from the germline V gene, the CDR1 and CDR2 loops are MNHEY and SVGAGI.

The chain is assembled from TRBV6-5 and TRBJ2-7; a confident D gene designation cannot be given. Material: blood, either unsorted or a sorted T cell fraction (not recorded which). The receptor was isolated from a human donor who was either an allogeneic HSCT recipient or a stem cell or donor lymphocyte infusion donor (not recorded which). It is not recorded whose cells these are; they may come from a transplant donor. The DNA is TGTGCCAGCAGTTACGCCGGAAACTACGAGCAGTACTTC. Its coded protein is CASSYAGNYEQYF.